This T cell receptor beta chain was sequenced during a study of blood T cell repertoires in COVID-19. In the study overall: Acute and convalescent COVID-19 samples came from the United States, Italy and Spain. From T cells, B-cell-depleted T cells, or PBMCs came the material, which was cDNA or gDNA.

Original processing notes: From reference gene primer amplification, estimates of nucleated cell counts were derived. The table came from immunoSEQ multiplex PCR; TCRdb's copy has only in-frame clones and leaves some out. Clonal size and the V and J genes are those of that table, whereas D and trimming came from the DNA. The profile shows roughly 260,000 clones, approximately 86% of them singletons. CDR3 length: 14 residues. The V gene's germline CDR1 is WNHNN and CDR2 SYGVQD (reference sequence). The V and J ends lost 4 bases and 4 bases respectively, with 13 bases between them. V gene TRBV10-1 combines with J gene TRBJ1-1; no definite D call. The TCR originated in a man aged 35-49 years who had recovered from COVID-19. Sequenced input: peripheral blood. The CDR3 sequence is CASSAGRGVTEAFF. The CDR3 DNA reads TGCGCCAGCAGTGCGGGGAGAGGAGTCACTGAAGCTTTCTTT.